What follows is one TCR beta chain and its context. In this sample, this clonotype turned up a few times. Its antigen specificity is not known. No qualities accompany the bases; no much larger clone lies one base away. This sample is part of a study of regulatory T cells in long-lasting Graves disease (dated by TCRdb to 2020 to 2022). A note on the overall study: In the newly diagnosed Graves' disease group, patients had been taking antithyroid drugs for less than 3 months. A total of about 33 samples underwent TCR sequencing, from roughly 13 patients with persistent Graves' disease and 20 or so patients with newly diagnosed Graves' disease. The study took place in China and was registered as a clinical trial. Peripheral blood TCR sequencing and RNA sequencing compared persistent Graves' disease patients with newly diagnosed Graves' disease patients. What the authors observed across the whole study: Compared with newly diagnosed patients, patients with persistent Graves' disease had lower TCR Shannon entropy and fewer highly expanded clones, which suggests clonal expansion. The small sample size was acknowledged by the authors as a limitation that may reduce accuracy. Sequencing and analysis were limited to the TCR beta chain. Persistent patients shared more public clonotypes among themselves (more than 2,500) than newly diagnosed patients did (approximately 870). Peripheral blood alone was examined, since thyroid tissue, which constituted the primary lesion, could not be accessed.

Library preparation was by multiplex PCR. Instrument used: Illumina HiSeq 4000. To build TCR beta libraries, CDR3 regions were amplified by Arm-PCR using iRepertoire HTBI primers. Before sequencing, the PCR products underwent gel purification. Under the source paper's analysis protocol: A total of roughly 67 TRBV and 14 TRBJ segments were identified across samples and were used for gene usage analysis of CDR3 amino acid clonotypes. COPE and FqMerger were used to merge the filtered high-quality paired reads into contigs. BLAST was used to align contigs to IMGT TRBV, TRBD and TRBJ reference genes, and CDR3 was defined according to IMGT. Any clonotype with a frequency above 0.1% was counted as a highly expanded clone. Shannon entropy was used to measure repertoire diversity, and the Gini coefficient was used to measure V-J evenness. A clonotype found in more than one individual was treated as public. TCRdb cleaned the public reads at Q25 with fastp, built clones with MiXCR and kept in-frame beta chains. Rows merge per CDR3 protein into single entries with the most common DNA and genes. TCRdb's processing, not the study's, gives the V and J calls here. A total of roughly 610,000 distinct CDR3 sequences appear in this sample, roughly 16% of them only once. The ten most abundant clones make up approximately 20% of the sample.

The time point label for this specimen denotes: newly diagnosed GD, antithyroid drugs for less than 3 months. For both TCR sequencing and RNA sequencing, RNA was extracted from PBMCs in TRIzol. The diagnosis of Graves' disease was made according to American Thyroid Association guidelines. Recruitment of patients was carried out at an endocrinology department in Xi'an, China. Each patient gave approximately 8.8 milliliters of peripheral blood, collected in an EDTA anticoagulant tube. PBMCs were isolated by Ficoll Paque Plus density gradient separation without further T cell sorting. An Agilent 2100 Bioanalyzer and agarose gel were used to assess RNA quality, and a NanoDrop 2000 was used to measure RNA concentration. The sample also formed part of further work on T cells in Graves' hyperthyroidism and ophthalmopathy. As that second paper reports: A patient counted as having stable Graves' hyperthyroidism if no progression to ophthalmopathy occurred over 18 months of follow-up. Hyperthyroidism patients were aged 18 to 65 years and newly diagnosed, with disease duration of less than 2 months. Exclusion was applied to patients with uncontrolled infections, other autoimmune diseases, pregnancy or lactation. Diagnoses were based on clinical symptoms, serum thyroxine and TRAb, thyroid ultrasound and orbital computed tomography. For the first round of RT-PCR on the TCR CDR3, the HTBI primer set was used together with the Qiagen OneStep RT-PCR kit. Most expanded thyroid clonotypes (frequency above 0.001) were also detected in blood, suggesting blood repertoires may reflect thyroid immune responses. A model built on a 13 V-J signature distinguished ophthalmopathy from stable hyperthyroidism, reaching roughly 88% sensitivity and around 81% specificity in cross-validation and 80%/75% in testing. During validation, the model predicted progression to ophthalmopathy a median of about 6.5 months ahead of onset, with more than 55% sensitivity and roughly 75% specificity. A discovery cohort of around 98 patients, approximately 45 with Graves' ophthalmopathy and fewer than 65 with stable Graves' hyperthyroidism, was used to find distinguishing TCR V-J signatures. An independent validation cohort of 18 to 20 hyperthyroidism patients and about 16 patients who later progressed to ophthalmopathy tested prospective prediction of ophthalmopathy. The 90 or so discovery patients were randomly split 7:3 into training and test sets. In about 6 Graves' hyperthyroidism patients, the study also compared T-cell repertoires from thyroid tissue with T-cell repertoires from blood. Following sampling, methimazole starting at 30 mg daily was given to hyperthyroidism patients, and high-dose intravenous methylprednisolone was given to ophthalmopathy patients. The libraries were constructed in a second round of multiplex PCR and then size-selected and purified. Libraries were sequenced paired-end with 100 bp reads on an Illumina HiSeq2000. SOAPnuke was used to process the raw data, with reads discarded if the reads contained adapters or uncalled bases, had a mean Phred below 15, or lacked an exact constant-primer or identifier match. COPE v1.2.5 was used to merge the high-quality paired reads, and each unique nucleotide sequence was defined as a clonotype. Clonotypes were aligned to IMGT TRBV, TRBD and TRBJ reference segments using MiTCR v1.1. The analysis was restricted to V-J combinations with a frequency above 0.0001, which together covered about 99% of the repertoires. The TCS score was defined as the ratio of F50 (clonal expansion) to E x V (chaos), calculated using BLOSUM62-based TCRdist between CDR3 peptides within each V-J. Welch's t-statistics and random forest reduced roughly 500 V-J features to 13, which were used in a naive Bayes classifier (R e1071). Sample size was not statistically predetermined, and blinding of investigators to group allocation was not performed. According to the paper, TCR Vbeta CDR3 sequencing was carried out on over 130 peripheral blood samples, which came from approximately 43 ophthalmopathy, 70 to 80 hyperthyroidism and about 17 progressor patients.

Sequenced material: peripheral blood mononuclear cells (PBMCs), taken at new diagnosis, from a patient treated with antithyroid drugs. The sequence was collected from a woman aged 25 to 39 with Graves disease. Donor details come from another sample of the same person, matched by shared clones.

The CDR3 reads as follows: CASSLAGTSGPRGGSYEQYF. The bases are TGTGCCAGCAGTTTAGCTGGGACTAGCGGACCCCGGGGGGGCTCCTACGAGCAGTACTTC. The chain was built from TRBV27 and TRBJ2-7, with TRBD2 matching 11 junction bases. Clipping removes 2 bases from V and 0 bases from J, with 15 as the unmatched junction base count. Taken from cysteine to phenylalanine, the CDR3 has 20 residues. Of the read, only the CDR3 DNA is kept; its 60 bases are in frame from base 1. Taken from the germline V gene (reference sequence), the CDR1 and CDR2 loops are MNHEY and SMNVEV.